This passage covers 18 T cell receptor beta chains from one sample sequenced in a study of blood T cell repertoires in COVID-19 (dated by TCRdb to the early 2020s). The method behind the library was the immunoSEQ multiplex PCR assay. Imported from immuneACCESS, the table was reduced by TCRdb to in-frame sequences with V and J called. These copies leave out some clones; in studies compared against another copy, an unresolved V gene accounts for under half, and the cause of the remainder is not known. This sample holds some 94,000 clones; 85% to 90% were observed only once. 1.1% of the sample belongs to the ten largest clones. Sequencing was performed on peripheral blood. The receptors come from a human donor in a cohort sampled during active COVID-19.

V and J are TRBV28 and TRBJ1-3; D unresolved. The CDR3 covers 15 residues. V was clipped by 5 bases and J by 2 bases, with 13 bases between them. The germline V gene has CDR1 MDHEN and CDR2 SYDVKM. The DNA for the CDR3 is TGTGCCAGCAGTGTTATTGGGAGGGCTGGAAACACCATATATTTT. It encodes CASSVIGRAGNTIYF.

This chain links TRBV7-9 with TRBJ2-1, with 7 positions matching TRBD1. The germline gives CDR1 SEHNR, CDR2 FQNEAQ (reference sequence). The CDR3 has 13 amino acids. The V segment lost 4 bases and the J segment 14 bases; nucleotides outside the gene matches: 11. The CDR3: CASSSRDREKKFF. In nucleotides, the CDR3 is TGTGCCAGCAGCTCACGTGACAGGGAGAAAAAGTTCTTC.

The rearrangement links TRBV7-3 to TRBJ2-7; D might be TRBD2 (6 bases). Germline-derived CDR1 and CDR2 are SGHTA and FQGTGA. The CDR3 sequence is 16 residues long. Trimming took off 2 bases at V and 0 bases at J, with 14 bases between the two ends. The chain's CDR3 is CASSLDGGTASYEQYF. The DNA of the CDR3 is TGTGCCAGCAGCTTAGATGGCGGGACCGCCTCCTACGAGCAGTACTTC.

This sequence joins TRBV27 and TRBJ2-7; no firm D call. The CDR3 covers 13 residues. Germline assignment: CDR1 MNHEY and CDR2 SMNVEV (reference sequence). The V gene lost 3 bases and the J gene lost 7 bases, with 13 bases spanning the gap. The CDR3 loop is CASSLGSVGEQYF. CDR3 nucleotide sequence: TGTGCCAGCAGTTTGGGTTCCGTCGGGGAGCAGTACTTC.

This clone appeared a single time. The J gene is TRBJ2-3, the V gene TRBV28; weak D call: TRBD1 (5 bases). The V gene's germline CDR1 is MDHEN and CDR2 SYDVKM. V was trimmed by 5 bases and J by 4 bases, leaving 13 bases between them. The CDR3 has 14 amino acids. The CDR3 DNA follows: TGTGCCAGCAGTACCTCCCAGGGATCAGATACGCAGTATTTT. Protein product: CASSTSQGSDTQYF.

This chain links TRBV10-3 with TRBJ2-7; D not resolved. This CDR3 has 14 residues. Germline CDR1 reads ENHRY; CDR2 reads SYGVKD. Trimming took off 1 base at V and 2 bases at J, with 9 bases between the two ends. The CDR3 DNA is TGTGCCATCAGTGAGTTCGGCGAGGCCTACGAGCAGTACTTC. It codes for CAISEFGEAYEQYF.

The chain combines TRBV30 with TRBJ2-5; 8 bases line up with TRBD2. Germline values: CDR1 GTSNPN, CDR2 SVGIG (reference sequence). V dropped 2 bases and J dropped 5; count of bases not matched to a gene: 7. The CDR3 runs 14 residues. CDR3 sequence reads: CAWSWERERETQYF. The CDR3 DNA reads TGTGCCTGGAGTTGGGAGCGGGAGAGGGAGACCCAGTACTTC.

The chain uses TRBV5-1 and TRBJ2-1; TRBD2 matches at 7 bases. Trimming took 7 bases from V and 10 from J; bases not matched to a gene: 26. Germline V gene lookup returns CDR1 SGHRS and CDR2 YFSETQ. This CDR3 comprises 18 residues. CDR3 region: CASSMGRDQSTSRREQFF. The CDR3 nucleotides read TGCGCCAGCTCTATGGGGAGGGATCAATCCACTAGTAGGAGGGAGCAGTTCTTC.

The chain combines TRBV4-1 with TRBJ2-7; a weak D match, TRBD1 (7 bases). Trimming cost V 3 bases and J 3 bases, with 15 bases left between them. There are 15 residues in the CDR3. Germline V gene data show CDR1 as MGHRA and CDR2 as YSYEKL. The CDR3 DNA follows: TGCGCCAGCAGCCAGGGGGCAGGGGGGAGCTACGAGCAGTACTTC. This gives the protein CASSQGAGGSYEQYF.

This clone has just a few counts. V usage is TRBV7-8 and J usage is TRBJ2-7, with TRBD2 as a possible D gene (5 bases). The V end was cut by 5 bases, the J end by 4 bases, with 9 bases between. The CDR3 has 12 amino acids. The V gene's germline CDR1 is SGHVS and CDR2 FQNEAQ. The chain's CDR3 is CASSRGGYEQYF. The CDR3 nucleotides read TGTGCCAGCAGCCGCGGCGGGTACGAGCAGTACTTC.

This sequence joins TRBV7-8 and TRBJ2-5, with a weak D call TRBD2 (5 bases). There are 14 residues in the CDR3. CDR1 SGHVS and CDR2 FQNEAQ come from the germline V gene. The V end was cut by 7 bases, the J end by 1 base, with 13 bases between. For the CDR3, the DNA is TGTGCCAGCACCTTTTCGACTACCCAAGAGACCCAGTACTTC. Protein sequence: CASTFSTTQETQYF.

This rearrangement joins TRBV4-1 to TRBJ2-7, with a possible D match to TRBD2 (5 bases). CDR1 and CDR2 (germline): MGHRA, YSYEKL. Trimming pared 4 bases from V and 4 bases from J, leaving 8 bases between. The CDR3 contains 12 residues. This CDR3 is CASSPPGYEQYF. The CDR3 DNA sequence: TGCGCCAGCAGCCCTCCGGGGTACGAGCAGTACTTC.

The genes are TRBV6-5 and TRBJ1-1, with 9 bases fitting TRBD1. Germline V gene sequence: CDR1 MNHEY, CDR2 SVGAGI. This CDR3 has 14 amino acids. Trimming at V came to 6 bases and at J to 5 bases, leaving 7 bases not matched to a gene. CDR3 amino acids: CASSQGQGRTEAFF. The CDR3 bases are TGTGCCAGCAGCCAAGGACAGGGGAGGACTGAAGCTTTCTTT.

The J gene is TRBJ2-1, the V gene TRBV7-2; tentative D call: TRBD2 (5 bases). There are 14 residues in the CDR3. From germline, CDR1 is SGHTA and CDR2 FQGNSA. V lost 5 bases and J 4 bases, leaving 12 bases between the germline ends. CDR3 sequence reads: CASSQRTSYNEQFF. In nucleotides, the CDR3 is TGTGCCAGCAGCCAGCGGACTTCTTACAATGAGCAGTTCTTC.

The V gene is TRBV7-2, the J gene TRBJ2-7; a weak D match, TRBD1 (6 bases). The germline CDR1 and CDR2 sequences are SGHTA and FQGNSA. V was cut by 4 bases and J by 3 bases, with 13 bases left in between. CDR3 length equals 14 residues. CDR3 residues: CASSSFRTDYEQYF. The CDR3 DNA follows: TGTGCCAGCAGCTCATTCCGGACAGACTACGAGCAGTACTTC.

The CDR3 is CASSLTGQGQGGYTF. As DNA, the CDR3 is TGTGCCAGTAGTTTGACGGGACAGGGACAAGGAGGCTACACCTTC. V usage is TRBV19 and J usage is TRBJ1-2; TRBD1 matches at 9 bases. The CDR3 totals 15 residues. Germline assignment: CDR1 LNHDA and CDR2 SQIVND (reference sequence). With V trimmed by 5 bases and J by 8 bases, 12 bases remained unmatched.

V is TRBV27 and J is TRBJ1-2; D remains ambiguous. The CDR3 totals 15 residues. Germline V gives CDR1 MNHEY, CDR2 SMNVEV (reference sequence). The germline V and J ends were trimmed by 2 bases and 3 bases, with 13 bases remaining between them. CDR3 in DNA: TGTGCCAGCAGTTTAAATCCGCCACTCCACTATGGCTACACCTTC. Its protein product is CASSLNPPLHYGYTF.

CDR3 in DNA: TGTGCCAGCAGTTTGTGGAGCTACGAGCAGTACTTC. Translation: CASSLWSYEQYF. The chain couples TRBV28 to TRBJ2-7; the D is unclear. Trimming left V 3 bases short and J 3 bases short, with 6 bases between. Looked up from germline, CDR1 is MDHEN and CDR2 is SYDVKM. The CDR3 is 12 amino acids.